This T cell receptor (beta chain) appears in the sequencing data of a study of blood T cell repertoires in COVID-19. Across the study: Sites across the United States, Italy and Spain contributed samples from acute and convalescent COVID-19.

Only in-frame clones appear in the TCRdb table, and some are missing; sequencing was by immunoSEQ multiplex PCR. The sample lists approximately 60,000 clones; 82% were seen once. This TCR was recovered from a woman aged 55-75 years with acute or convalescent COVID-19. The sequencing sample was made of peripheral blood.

The CDR3 coding sequence is TGTGCCAGCAGCGGAACAGGACAGGGCAATCAGCCCCAGCATTTT. Amino acid sequence: CASSGTGQGNQPQHF. The chain has TRBV7-9 and TRBJ1-5; 7 bases line up with TRBD1. V dropped 5 bases and J dropped 2; count of bases not matched to a gene: 6. Germline CDR1 and CDR2: SEHNR and FQNEAQ (reference sequence). CDR3 length: 15 residues.